These 21 T cell receptor beta chains originate from one sample sequenced in a study of T cell changes during pregnancy in multiple sclerosis. TCRdb's table, derived via immunoSEQ multiplex PCR, lists solely in-frame clones and lacks some. The sample consists of approximately 80,000 clones, around 90% of them appearing once. This specimen consisted of PBMCs, obtained in the first trimester of pregnancy. These receptors were collected from a female donor in good health, serving as a control in a pregnancy study. Some clones in this sample may be carry-over from other donors' samples.

The rearrangement uses TRBV4-3 and TRBJ1-6; the D is unclear. The CDR3 spans 15 residues. Trimming took 3 bases from V and 13 from J, leaving 19 bases between them. Germline loops: CDR1 LGHNA, CDR2 YSLEER. DNA of the CDR3: TGCGCCAGCAGCCATACCGGCGGGGTTACTGGGCCCCTCCACTTT. Residues: CASSHTGGVTGPLHF.

This chain connects TRBV4-1 to TRBJ2-1; the D is unclear. The germline V and J ends were trimmed by 0 bases and 3 bases, with 12 bases remaining between them. The CDR3 extends over 16 amino acids. The germline V gene encodes CDR1 MGHRA and CDR2 YSYEKL. This CDR3 reads CASSQDNRPHYNEQFF. CDR3 nucleotide sequence: TGCGCCAGCAGCCAAGATAACAGACCACACTACAATGAGCAGTTCTTC.

V usage is TRBV6-5 and J usage is TRBJ2-7, with 8 bases identical to TRBD1. Germline V CDR1 and CDR2: MNHEY, SVGAGI. V lost 4 bases and J lost 2; bases outside the gene matches: 7. The CDR3 length is 15 residues. The CDR3 spells CASSFFEGQAYEQYF. The DNA for the CDR3 is TGTGCCAGCAGTTTCTTCGAGGGACAGGCCTACGAGCAGTACTTC.

This rearrangement joins TRBV2 to TRBJ2-3; 10 bases fit TRBD2. Germline assignment: CDR1 SNHLY and CDR2 FYNNEI. The CDR3 is 16 residues long. V dropped 5 bases and J dropped 1; count of bases not matched to a gene: 6. The CDR3 is CASSRAGGVGTDTQYF. DNA for the CDR3: TGTGCCAGCAGTCGAGCGGGGGGGGTGGGCACAGATACGCAGTATTTT.

The chain uses TRBV18 and TRBJ1-1; TRBD1 agrees at 8 bases. The germline gives CDR1 KGHSH, CDR2 LQKENI. Trimming removed 0 bases from V and 0 bases from J; junction bases left unmatched: 3. The CDR3 spans 16 residues. The CDR3 protein is CASSPPSQGVNTEAFF. Written as DNA, the CDR3 is TGTGCCAGCTCACCACCCTCACAGGGGGTGAACACTGAAGCTTTCTTT.

V and J are TRBV14 and TRBJ2-1; D is undetermined. Germline-derived CDR1 and CDR2 are SGHDN and FVKESK. This CDR3 spans 12 amino acids. Trimming pared 4 bases from V and 6 bases from J, leaving 7 bases between. CDR3 sequence reads: CASSLFVNEQFF. CDR3 sequence (DNA): TGTGCCAGCAGCCTCTTTGTCAATGAGCAGTTCTTC. The complete variable domain, with remaining parts taken from reference TRBV14 and TRBJ2-1, reads EAGVTQFPSHSVIEKGQTVTLRCDPISGHDNLYWYRRVMGKEIKFLLHFVKESKQDESGMPNNRFLAERTGGTYSTLKVQPAELEDSGVYFCASSLFVNEQFFGPGTRLTVL.

The J gene is TRBJ2-1, the V gene TRBV7-9; 8 nucleotides agree with TRBD2. CDR1 is SEHNR, CDR2 FQNEAQ, per germline (reference sequence). The V gene end was trimmed by 5 bases and the J gene end by 3 bases; junction bases not matched to a gene: 6. This CDR3 has 15 amino acids. CDR3 sequence: CASSGGLVGYNEQFF. The CDR3 nucleotides are TGTGCCAGCAGCGGGGGACTAGTTGGCTACAATGAGCAGTTCTTC.

This chain links TRBV19 with TRBJ2-7; TRBD2 matches at 12 bases. The V segment lost 7 bases and the J segment 2 bases; nucleotides outside the gene matches: 3. The CDR3 covers 14 residues. Germline CDR1 and CDR2: LNHDA and SQIVND (reference sequence). The CDR3 reads CASIGLAGTYEQYF. CDR3 sequence (DNA): TGTGCCAGTATAGGACTAGCGGGGACCTACGAGCAGTACTTC.

The rearrangement joins TRBV6-5 to TRBJ2-7; weak D call: TRBD2 (5 bases). Germline CDR1 is MNHEY and CDR2 is SVGAGI. The CDR3 contains 13 residues. V lost 6 bases and J lost 6, with 15 bases in between. The CDR3 here is CASRPLGRAEQYF. The CDR3 DNA reads TGTGCCAGCAGGCCACTAGGTAGGGCCGAGCAGTACTTC.

V is TRBV30 and J is TRBJ1-1, with D perhaps matching TRBD1 (5 bases). The germline V gene encodes CDR1 GTSNPN and CDR2 SVGIG (reference sequence). Deletions cut 4 bases from V and 5 bases from J, with 14 bases between. The CDR3 runs 13 residues. For the CDR3, the DNA is TGTGCCTGGACCGTGGGGCGTGCAACTGAAGCTTTCTTT. It is translated as CAWTVGRATEAFF. Based on the CDR3 plus reference TRBV30 and TRBJ1-1, the full variable domain is SQTIHQWPATLVQPVGSPLSLECTVEGTSNPNLYWYRQAAGRGLQLLFYSVGIGQISSEVPQNLSASRPQDRQFILSSKKLLLSDSGFYLCAWTVGRATEAFFGQGTRLTVV.

The chain recombines TRBV27 with TRBJ2-4; TRBD1 is a possible D gene (5 bases). The CDR3 is made up of 17 amino acids. Per the germline V gene, CDR1 is MNHEY and CDR2 is SMNVEV (reference sequence). Trimming cost V 5 bases and J 0 bases, with 17 bases left between them. The CDR3 reads CASSVPPRRVAKNIQYF. The CDR3 bases are TGTGCCAGCAGTGTACCTCCCCGCAGGGTAGCCAAAAACATTCAGTACTTC.

V gene TRBV6-4 combines with J gene TRBJ2-2; the D gene is possibly TRBD1 (5 bases). This CDR3 has 13 amino acids. CDR1 MRHNA and CDR2 SNTAGT come from the germline V gene. Trimming took off 2 bases at V and 5 bases at J, with 6 bases between the two ends. The CDR3 protein is CASSDRGTGELFF. The CDR3, as DNA: TGTGCCAGCAGTGACAGGGGAACCGGGGAGCTGTTTTTT.

This clone was found a few times. The chain links TRBV27 to TRBJ1-1; D not certain. V lost 2 bases and J 3 bases, leaving 7 bases between the germline ends. Germline V lookup: CDR1 MNHEY, CDR2 SMNVEV (reference sequence). The CDR3 runs to 13 residues. DNA for the CDR3: TGTGCCAGCAGTTTAGCAGAATACACTGAAGCTTTCTTT. Residues: CASSLAEYTEAFF.

The chain is built from TRBV27 and TRBJ1-2; 8 bases align to TRBD1. CDR1 is MNHEY and CDR2 is SMNVEV in the germline V gene (reference sequence). The CDR3 extends over 15 amino acids. V shed 3 bases, J shed 4 bases, and the junction held 7 bases outside the gene matches. CDR3 nucleotides: TGTGCCAGCAGTTTTTCCCCAGGGGGCGCCTATGGCTACACCTTC. It encodes CASSFSPGGAYGYTF.

V and J are TRBV6-5 and TRBJ2-3; D gene ambiguous. CDR3 size: 11 residues. CDR1 and CDR2 (germline): MNHEY, SVGAGI. Trimming removed 8 bases from V and 1 base from J, with 4 bases in between. CDR3 sequence (DNA): TGTGCCAGCCGGGGCACAGATACGCAGTATTTT. Translation gives CASRGTDTQYF.

Only one count was recorded for this clone. This chain uses TRBV6-6 with TRBJ2-2, with TRBD2 matching over 14 bases. CDR3 length: 16 residues. The V and J ends lost 6 bases and 5 bases, in that order; junction bases with no gene match: 5. The germline gives CDR1 MNHNY, CDR2 SVGAGI (reference sequence). The CDR3 loop reads CASSSGLAGGTGELFF. The CDR3 nucleotides are TGTGCCAGCAGCTCCGGACTAGCGGGAGGTACCGGGGAGCTGTTTTTT.

This chain joins TRBV28 and TRBJ1-5; perhaps TRBD1 as D (5 bases). The CDR3 runs to 18 residues. Trimming left V 3 bases short and J 3 bases short, with 21 bases between. In germline, CDR1 is MDHEN, CDR2 SYDVKM. The CDR3 DNA is TGTGCCAGCAGTTTGCGGGGCCGGAAATATCTTACCAATCAGCCCCAGCATTTT. Translated, it gives CASSLRGRKYLTNQPQHF.

V is TRBV29-1 and J is TRBJ2-3, with D tentatively TRBD2 (6 bases). This CDR3 is 15 amino acids long. CDR1 and CDR2 from the germline V gene are SQVTM and ANQGSEA. Trimming left V 3 bases short and J 5 bases short, with 18 bases between. The CDR3 DNA sequence: TGCAGCGTTGAGGGGTATAGCGGAAGCTTAGATACGCAGTATTTT. Its protein product is CSVEGYSGSLDTQYF.

The genes are TRBV4-1 and TRBJ1-1; 10 bases map to TRBD1. The CDR3 length is 18 residues. Trimming took 5 bases from V and 4 from J; bases not matched to a gene: 16. The germline CDR1 and CDR2 sequences are MGHRA and YSYEKL. The DNA of the CDR3 is TGCGCCAGCAGCGTCCCTCGGGACAGGGGTCTTTACACCACTGAAGCTTTCTTT. Translation: CASSVPRDRGLYTTEAFF.

The rearrangement joins TRBV27 to TRBJ2-3; 7 nucleotides line up with TRBD1. Looked up from germline, CDR1 is MNHEY and CDR2 is SMNVEV (reference sequence). Trimming removed 3 bases from V and 4 bases from J; junction bases left unmatched: 7. The CDR3 covers 15 residues. The CDR3 DNA sequence: TGTGCCAGCAGTTTGACAGGGATGATGGCAGATACGCAGTATTTT. This translates into CASSLTGMMADTQYF.

This clone was detected ten times or more. This chain connects TRBV28 to TRBJ1-1; D not resolved. Trimming took 6 bases from V and 8 from J, leaving 7 bases between them. Germline V gene data show CDR1 as MDHEN and CDR2 as SYDVKM. The CDR3 contains 10 residues. The CDR3 sequence is CASSTREAFF. In DNA, the CDR3 is TGTGCCAGCAGCACTAGGGAAGCTTTCTTT.